The 20 T cell receptor beta chains in this list originate from one sample, sequenced in a study of cytomegalovirus exposure and HLA in healthy donors. Researchers ran the PCR with 60 Vbeta and 13 Jbeta primers. Generated by immunoSEQ multiplex PCR, the TCRdb table keeps only in-frame clones and is missing some. Here the sample spans about 120,000 clones, roughly 85% being singletons. The sample consisted of PBMCs. These receptors all come from a man younger than 35 in good health and CMV-seropositive.

On this clone: Germline and junction disagree at one end, which may indicate a read error. The same CDR3 also results from other DNA sequences found in this sample. The genes are TRBV12-5 and TRBJ2-3; D possibly corresponds to TRBD2 (5 bases). CDR3 length: 16 amino acids. Germline CDR1 reads LGHNT; CDR2 reads FRNRAP. The CDR3 reads CASGLGVGVATDTQYF. CDR3 in DNA: TGTGCCAGTGGTTTAGGTGTCGGGGTTGCCACAGATACGCAGTATTTT. Based on the CDR3 plus reference TRBV12-5 and TRBJ2-3, the full variable domain is DARVTQTPRHKVTEMGQEVTMRCQPILGHNTVFWYRQTMMQGLELLAYFRNRAPLDDSGMPKDRFSAEMPDATLATLKIQPSEPRDSAVYFCASGLGVGVATDTQYFGPGTRLTVL.

V gene TRBV6-1 combines with J gene TRBJ2-7; D possibly corresponds to TRBD1 (6 bases). CDR1 is MNHNS, CDR2 SASEGT, per germline. Trimming left V 3 bases short and J 2 bases short, with 14 bases between. This CDR3 spans 15 amino acids. Here the CDR3 reads CASSEAGGSAYEQYF. Written as DNA, the CDR3 is TGTGCCAGCAGTGAGGCTGGGGGCTCCGCCTACGAGCAGTACTTC.

V is TRBV6-1 and J is TRBJ1-5; tentative D call: TRBD1 (5 bases). Per germline, CDR1 MNHNS and CDR2 SASEGT. V was shortened by 4 bases and J by 0 bases, with 7 bases between the two germline ends. This CDR3 region has 14 residues. The DNA of the CDR3 is TGTGCCAGCAGTGTGGACATTAGCAATCAGCCCCAGCATTTT. Translating gives CASSVDISNQPQHF.

The rearrangement joins TRBV5-6 to TRBJ2-1; TRBD1 aligns across 7 bases. This CDR3 is built from 15 residues. CDR1 is SGHDT, CDR2 YYEEEE, per germline. The junction had 8 bases not matched to a gene; V was cut back by 0 bases and J by 8 bases. The CDR3 sequence is CASSLGTGVGDEQFF. The CDR3 nucleotides read TGTGCCAGCAGCTTGGGAACAGGGGTGGGAGATGAGCAGTTCTTC.

This clone was seen only once. V usage is TRBV13 and J usage is TRBJ1-4; no firm D call. V lost 3 bases and J 7 bases, leaving 6 bases between the germline ends. CDR3 length: 12 amino acids. Germline V CDR1 and CDR2: PRHDT, FYEKMQ (reference sequence). CDR3 sequence: CASSFGSEKLFF. The CDR3 DNA is TGTGCCAGCAGCTTCGGGAGTGAAAAACTGTTTTTT. The entire variable domain, with the rest obtained from reference TRBV13 and TRBJ1-4, is as follows: AAGVIQSPRHLIKEKRETATLKCYPIPRHDTVYWYQQGPGQDPQFLISFYEKMQSDKGSIPDRFSAQQFSDYHSELNMSSLELGDSALYFCASSFGSEKLFFGSGTQLSVL.

The table lists this clone with a count of one. The chain uses TRBV4-1 and TRBJ2-3; 10 bases match TRBD2. Germline V gene lookup returns CDR1 MGHRA and CDR2 YSYEKL. Trimming at V came to 1 base and at J to 3 bases, leaving 10 bases not matched to a gene. This CDR3 has 18 amino acids. The CDR3 DNA reads TGCGCCAGCAGCCAAGCGGGGGGGCTAGCGGGGGTAACAGATACGCAGTATTTT. Residues: CASSQAGGLAGVTDTQYF.

This chain joins TRBV15 and TRBJ2-3; 9 bases are shared with TRBD2. The CDR3 runs to 16 residues. CDR1 and CDR2 (germline): LNHNV, YYDKDF (reference sequence). The trim removed 2 bases at V and 2 bases at J, leaving 5 bases unmatched. The CDR3 DNA follows: TGTGCCACCAGCAGAAGAGCGGGGGGACTCACAGATACGCAGTATTTT. Amino acids: CATSRRAGGLTDTQYF.

The chain links TRBV7-6 to TRBJ2-5; D is unclear. The CDR3 is 15 amino acids. The V gene's germline CDR1 is SGHVS and CDR2 FNYEAQ. The V gene lost 5 bases and the J gene lost 1 base, with 14 bases spanning the gap. The CDR3 bases are TGTGCCAGCAGCCGTTACTTAGCCCCCCAAGAGACCCAGTACTTC. Its translation: CASSRYLAPQETQYF.

This clone was seen a few times. J is TRBJ2-7 and V is TRBV18, with TRBD2 matching 10 bases. J was trimmed by 4 bases and V by 2 bases; bases with no gene match: 17. CDR1 is KGHSH, CDR2 LQKENI, per germline. The CDR3 sequence is 19 residues long. The CDR3, as DNA: TGTGCCAGCTCACCAAATATCACTAGCGGGGCGCTTCCTATTTACGAGCAGTACTTC. It yields the protein CASSPNITSGALPIYEQYF.

The rearrangement links TRBV27 to TRBJ2-6, with D possibly matching TRBD1 (5 bases). Germline values: CDR1 MNHEY, CDR2 SMNVEV (reference sequence). Trimming pared 3 bases from V and 2 bases from J, leaving 8 bases between. The CDR3 has 15 amino acids. CDR3 bases: TGTGCCAGCAGTTTCAGGGTCGCTGGGGCCAACGTCCTGACTTTC. Protein: CASSFRVAGANVLTF.

About this clone: This sample also contains other DNA sequences that code for the same CDR3. The CDR3 loop is CASSAQGNSYNEQFF. The CDR3 DNA is TGTGCCAGCAGCGCACAGGGGAATTCCTACAATGAGCAGTTCTTC. The J gene is TRBJ2-1, the V gene TRBV9, with TRBD1 matching 7 bases. V lost 3 bases to trimming and J lost 1 base; unmatched junction nucleotides: 4. The germline V gene encodes CDR1 SGDLS and CDR2 YYNGEE. This CDR3 contains 15 residues.

The chain employs TRBV28 and TRBJ2-7; 7 positions match TRBD1. Unmatched junction bases numbered 8, after V lost 2 bases and J lost 7 bases. From germline, CDR1 is MDHEN and CDR2 SYDVKM. This CDR3 has 14 residues. The CDR3 sequence: CASSLPDRDGEQYF. The DNA of the CDR3 is TGTGCCAGCAGTTTACCCGACAGGGATGGGGAGCAGTACTTC.

This clone was seen more than once but under ten times. The chain joins TRBV4-2 to TRBJ2-1; tentative D call: TRBD2 (7 bases). Germline lookup yields CDR1 LGHNA and CDR2 YNFKEQ. This CDR3 region has 15 residues. With 4 bases removed from V and 8 bases from J, the gap between germline ends came to 18 bases. The CDR3 DNA sequence: TGTGCCAGCAGCCCGCGAGGGGGGGTAGGCGATGAGCAGTTCTTC. As protein: CASSPRGGVGDEQFF.

The chain couples TRBV21-1 to TRBJ1-2; TRBD1 is the table's D call and was not checked against the DNA. TRBV21-1 is a listed pseudogene. The CDR3 runs to 15 residues. CDR3: CASTARAGECSGYTF. CDR3 DNA sequence: TGTGCCAGCACCGCTCGGGCAGGGGAATGTTCTGGCTACACCTTC.

This clone was detected only a few times. This chain joins TRBV7-3 and TRBJ1-2; TRBD1 agrees at 11 bases. The V gene's germline CDR1 is SGHTA and CDR2 FQGTGA. V lost 2 bases to trimming and J lost 6 bases; unmatched junction nucleotides: 8. This CDR3 spans 16 amino acids. The CDR3 reads CASSLGPGQGADGYTF. CDR3 sequence (DNA): TGTGCCAGCAGCTTAGGGCCAGGACAGGGGGCAGATGGCTACACCTTC.

This clone came up a few times. This rearrangement joins TRBV4-1 to TRBJ1-1; TRBD1 agrees at 7 bases. The germline V gene encodes CDR1 MGHRA and CDR2 YSYEKL. V lost 1 base and J lost 2; bases outside the gene matches: 7. The CDR3 runs to 16 residues. The CDR3 DNA is TGCGCCAGCAGCCAAGTGGGAGCAGGGGGAAACACTGAAGCTTTCTTT. It encodes CASSQVGAGGNTEAFF.

J is TRBJ2-7 and V is TRBV29-1; D is possibly TRBD2 (6 bases). The CDR3 runs to 13 residues. Trimming cost V 4 bases and J 0 bases, with 10 bases left between them. Germline lookup yields CDR1 SQVTM and CDR2 ANQGSEA. CDR3 loop: CSVARGNSYEQYF. DNA for the CDR3: TGCAGCGTTGCGCGGGGAAACTCCTACGAGCAGTACTTC.

V gene TRBV7-3 combines with J gene TRBJ2-3; 7 bases match TRBD1. V lost 4 bases to trimming and J lost 11 bases; unmatched junction nucleotides: 3. The CDR3 has 11 amino acids. In germline, CDR1 is SGHTA, CDR2 FQGTGA. CDR3 sequence: CASSSGQKQYF. The CDR3 nucleotides read TGTGCCAGCAGCTCGGGACAGAAGCAGTATTTT.

V gene TRBV6-1 combines with J gene TRBJ1-3; D ambiguous. The CDR3 runs to 13 residues. V was trimmed by 3 bases and J by 3 bases, leaving 6 bases between them. Looked up from germline, CDR1 is MNHNS and CDR2 is SASEGT. DNA for the CDR3: TGTGCCAGCAGTGATGCCGGTGGAAACACCATATATTTT. Translated: CASSDAGGNTIYF.

This chain links TRBV30 with TRBJ1-4, with 8 bases that match TRBD1. Per the germline V gene, CDR1 is GTSNPN and CDR2 is SVGIG (reference sequence). The CDR3 consists of 13 residues. Losses at the gene ends were 4 bases for V and 6 bases for J; bases not matched to a gene: 4. CDR3 residues: CAWTGGADEKLFF. In DNA, the CDR3 is TGTGCCTGGACAGGGGGCGCGGATGAAAAACTGTTTTTT.